Presented here are 22 T cell receptor beta chains from one specimen sequenced in a study of blood T cell repertoires in COVID-19. Assay used: immunoSEQ multiplex PCR; TCRdb lists only in-frame clones, some missing. The data hold approximately 230,000 clones, with roughly nine tenths observed a single time. Source material: peripheral blood. The source is a young man with active or convalescent COVID-19.

The chain links TRBV10-3 to TRBJ1-1; D remains ambiguous. V lost 6 bases and J lost 4, with 12 bases in between. Germline V CDR1 and CDR2: ENHRY, SYGVKD. CDR3 length: 13 amino acids. In DNA form, the CDR3 reads TGTGCCATCAGACGGGTAGGCGGCACTGAAGCTTTCTTT. It is translated as CAIRRVGGTEAFF.

In this sample, this clone turned up a few times. The chain recombines TRBV12-3 or TRBV12-4 with TRBJ2-7; no clear D gene. V lost 1 base and J 3 bases, leaving 4 bases between the germline ends. The CDR3 is made up of 12 amino acids. The CDR3 region is CASSLDYYEQYF. CDR3 bases: TGTGCCAGCAGTTTAGATTACTACGAGCAGTACTTC.

CDR3 coding DNA: TGTGCCAGCAGTAGACAGGGTCACGATCAGCCCCAGCATTTT. Protein product: CASSRQGHDQPQHF. The V and J genes are TRBV6-5 and TRBJ1-5; 7 positions match TRBD1. Germline V CDR1 and CDR2: MNHEY, SVGAGI. The CDR3 is 14 amino acids. J lost 5 bases, V lost 5 bases, and 6 bases had no gene match.

The V gene is TRBV7-3, the J gene TRBJ1-1, with 11 bases that match TRBD1. V shed 5 bases and J 6 bases; nucleotides not matched to a gene: 2. The length of the CDR3 is 13 residues. Per the germline V gene, CDR1 is SGHTA and CDR2 is FQGTGA. CDR3 region: CASSPGQGAEAFF. The DNA for the CDR3 is TGTGCCAGCAGCCCGGGACAGGGGGCTGAAGCTTTCTTT. Looking up the rest from reference TRBV7-3 and TRBJ1-1 gives the full variable domain: GAGVSQTPSNKVTEKGKYVELRCDPISGHTALYWYRQSLGQGPEFLIYFQGTGAADDSGLPNDRFFAVRPEGSVSTLKIQRTERGDSAVYLCASSPGQGAEAFFGQGTRLTVV.

The V call is TRBV18, the J call TRBJ2-7; 7 positions agree with TRBD2. Germline assignment: CDR1 KGHSH and CDR2 LQKENI. The V segment lost 0 bases and the J segment 6 bases; nucleotides outside the gene matches: 5. The CDR3 runs to 14 residues. CDR3 sequence reads: CASSPPTGGGEQYF. DNA of the CDR3: TGTGCCAGCTCACCACCCACGGGAGGCGGCGAGCAGTACTTC.

This clone was recorded a few times. The rearrangement links TRBV12-3 or TRBV12-4 to TRBJ2-7, with 8 nucleotides matching TRBD2. After removal of 6 bases from V and 6 bases from J, the junction contained 7 bases not matched to a gene. The CDR3 length is 13 residues. The CDR3 DNA sequence: TGTGCCAGCAGCAGCGGGAGTTTTAGCGAGCAGTACTTC. Encoded protein: CASSSGSFSEQYF.

This sequence joins TRBV15 and TRBJ1-6; 12 bases fit TRBD1. J was trimmed by 8 bases and V by 1 base; bases with no gene match: 9. From germline, CDR1 is LNHNV and CDR2 YYDKDF (reference sequence). The CDR3 extends over 18 amino acids. The chain's CDR3 is CATSRAPGTGGDDSPLHF. The CDR3 region has the DNA TGTGCCACCAGCAGAGCCCCCGGGACAGGGGGCGATGATTCACCCCTCCACTTT.

The chain recombines TRBV27 with TRBJ2-1, with TRBD2 matching 8 bases. With V trimmed by 3 bases and J by 3 bases, 7 bases remained unmatched. The CDR3 extends over 16 amino acids. Germline values: CDR1 MNHEY, CDR2 SMNVEV (reference sequence). CDR3 in DNA: TGTGCCAGCAGTTTCCTTAGCGGGACTCGCTACAATGAGCAGTTCTTC. Translating gives CASSFLSGTRYNEQFF.

The genes are TRBV7-3 and TRBJ2-2; D is unclear. Deletions cut 0 bases from V and 0 bases from J, with 2 bases between. This CDR3 is 14 amino acids long. Germline loops: CDR1 SGHTA, CDR2 FQGTGA. The CDR3 DNA is TGTGCCAGCAGCTTAACTACGAACACCGGGGAGCTGTTTTTT. It is translated as CASSLTTNTGELFF.

This clone was recorded at least ten times. The chain has TRBV5-6 and TRBJ2-7, with D possibly matching TRBD2 (6 bases). Germline CDR1 SGHDT, CDR2 YYEEEE. Trimming took off 0 bases at V and 3 bases at J, with 10 bases between the two ends. The CDR3 totals 14 residues. The CDR3 protein is CASSLGLASYEQYF. The CDR3 nucleotides are TGTGCCAGCAGCTTGGGTCTAGCGAGCTACGAGCAGTACTTC.

The chain has TRBV5-6 and TRBJ2-7, with a tentative D call TRBD1 (6 bases). Germline CDR1 reads SGHDT; CDR2 reads YYEEEE. Trimming took 5 bases from V and 3 from J, leaving 9 bases between them. CDR3 length equals 12 residues. The chain's CDR3 is CASRIQGYEQYF. CDR3 in DNA: TGTGCCAGCAGAATACAGGGCTACGAGCAGTACTTC.

This rearrangement joins TRBV7-2 to TRBJ2-5, with TRBD1 matching over 7 bases. The V segment lost 5 bases and the J segment 4 bases; nucleotides outside the gene matches: 4. This CDR3 has 13 amino acids. Per germline, CDR1 SGHTA and CDR2 FQGNSA. CDR3 DNA sequence: TGTGCCAGCAGCACGGACAGGTTAGAGACCCAGTACTTC. This codes for CASSTDRLETQYF.

This chain uses TRBV28 with TRBJ2-1, with D possibly matching TRBD2 (5 bases). Germline loops: CDR1 MDHEN, CDR2 SYDVKM. The CDR3 runs to 12 residues. The germline V and J ends were trimmed by 3 bases and 8 bases, with 8 bases remaining between them. CDR3 bases: TGTGCCAGCAGTTTGGTGCGGGATGAGCAGTTCTTC. Encoded protein: CASSLVRDEQFF.

CDR3 in DNA: TGTGCCAGCAGCAGATCTGAGGGTAGCAATCAGCCCCAGCATTTT. The encoded protein is CASSRSEGSNQPQHF. The chain links TRBV7-9 to TRBJ1-5; D gene unclear. V lost 5 bases and J lost 0, with 11 bases in between. CDR3 length equals 15 residues. The V gene's germline CDR1 is SEHNR and CDR2 FQNEAQ (reference sequence).

The genes are TRBV3-1 (or the pseudogene TRBV3-2) and TRBJ2-3; possible D gene TRBD2, 5 bases. Germline values: CDR1 LGHDT, CDR2 YNNKEL (reference sequence). The CDR3 totals 13 residues. The V gene lost 1 base and the J gene lost 10 bases, with 12 bases spanning the gap. CDR3 amino acids: CASSQVSGKAQYF. The CDR3, as DNA: TGTGCCAGCAGCCAAGTGTCGGGAAAGGCGCAGTATTTT.

This rearrangement joins TRBV19 to TRBJ2-5; the D gene is possibly TRBD1 (6 bases). V lost 4 bases to trimming and J lost 4 bases, with 7 bases between them. CDR1 and CDR2 from the germline V gene are LNHDA and SQIVND (reference sequence). The CDR3 consists of 12 residues. CDR3 region: CASSRGLETQYF. The DNA of the CDR3 is TGTGCCAGTAGTAGGGGGCTAGAGACCCAGTACTTC.

The CDR3 reads CASTNLSTGPSSYNSPLHF. The CDR3 DNA sequence: TGTGCCAGCACCAATCTATCGACAGGGCCAAGCTCCTATAATTCACCCCTCCACTTT. The rearrangement links TRBV6-4 to TRBJ1-6; 7 positions agree with TRBD1. V lost 7 bases and J lost 0; bases outside the gene matches: 15. The CDR3 extends over 19 amino acids. Germline V gene sequence: CDR1 MRHNA, CDR2 SNTAGT.

The genes are TRBV27 and TRBJ2-5, with TRBD2 identical over 10 bases. Germline CDR1 MNHEY, CDR2 SMNVEV (reference sequence). Germline trimming cut 4 bases from V and 1 base from J; bases unmatched to any gene: 9. The CDR3 runs to 17 residues. The CDR3 sequence: CASSSRSTSGRQETQYF. The CDR3 nucleotides are TGTGCCAGCAGTTCCCGGTCGACTAGCGGGCGCCAAGAGACCCAGTACTTC.

This chain connects TRBV28 to TRBJ1-5, with 9 bases fitting TRBD1. The CDR3 has 14 residues. Trimming cost V 5 bases and J 8 bases; bases outside gene matches: 7. CDR1 MDHEN and CDR2 SYDVKM come from the germline V gene. CDR3 sequence: CASSPGTGKKPQHF. CDR3 DNA sequence: TGTGCCAGCAGTCCCGGGACAGGGAAAAAGCCCCAGCATTTT. The full variable domain, rest sourced from reference TRBV28 and TRBJ1-5, is DVKVTQSSRYLVKRTGEKVFLECVQDMDHENMFWYRQDPGLGLRLIYFSYDVKMKEKGDIPEGYSVSREKKERFSLILESASTNQTSMYLCASSPGTGKKPQHFGDGTRLSIL.

With regard to this clone: One junction end disagrees with the germline gene, perhaps due to a read error. The sample contains more than one DNA sequence encoding this CDR3. This chain joins TRBV19 and TRBJ2-6; 7 nucleotides agree with TRBD2. CDR1 and CDR2 from the germline V gene are LNHDA and SQIVND (reference sequence). The CDR3 is made up of 18 amino acids. The DNA of the CDR3 is TGTGCCAGTAGTATTTACCGGGGGGAGACTGGCGGGGCCAATGTCCTGACTTTC. Its translation is CASSIYRGETGGANVLTF.

The chain carries TRBV4-3 and TRBJ2-4; tentatively, D is TRBD1 (5 bases). Germline CDR1 is LGHNA and CDR2 is YSLEER. Trimming left V 2 bases short and J 6 bases short, with 11 bases between. The CDR3 is 14 residues long. In DNA, the CDR3 is TGCGCCAGCAGCCAAACAGGCACAACAAACATTCAGTACTTC. This codes for CASSQTGTTNIQYF.

This clone was seen a few times. The chain links TRBV27 to TRBJ1-2; maybe TRBD1 (5 bases). V gave up 7 bases and J gave up 0 bases, with 21 bases separating them. Per the germline V gene, CDR1 is MNHEY and CDR2 is SMNVEV (reference sequence). The CDR3 sequence is 17 residues long. The CDR3 sequence: CASKLTVRGSSNYGYTF. The CDR3 DNA follows: TGTGCCAGCAAGCTGACAGTCCGCGGTTCGTCTAACTATGGCTACACCTTC.